Listed here is a single T cell receptor (beta chain). The specificity of this receptor is unknown. Base-call qualities are not available, and no considerably larger clone is one nucleotide away. The data were taken from a study of shared clonotypes between healthy human individuals (dated by TCRdb to the early 2020s). About the full investigation: The cohort comprised a couple of women and a few men aged 18 to 49 years. For each donor, three plates each were used for CD4 naive and CD4 memory, two plates were used for CD8 naive, and one plate was used for CD8 memory. To estimate repertoire size and how much clonotypes are shared between individuals, the study performed deep sequencing of blood TCR repertoires from about 5 healthy adults. Different laboratories and diverse techniques were used to prepare libraries and sequence TCR repertoires, to increase sequencing depth and limit assay-specific biases. Each donor's leukapheresis produced roughly between roughly 0.85 and 10 billion PBMCs. The paper as a whole reports these results and caveats: Across a handful of donors, 4.5% to 6.5% of naive CD4, roughly 3.5% of naive CD8, 2.3% of memory CD4, and 0.3% to 0.45% of memory CD8 clonotypes were shared. Because the study included a small number of donors, the genetic and exposure-history diversity represented was limited. Sampling was restricted to blood, and TCR repertoires in tissue are likely to differ from TCR repertoires in blood. Pairwise subsampling led to the expectation that sequencing depth would affect the degree of clonotype sharing among donors. Compared with non-shared clonotypes, the clonotypes found in all four sorted-subset donors had higher generation probabilities. Estimated clonotype richness was generally larger for naive than for memory subsets. Rarefaction of sorted-subset datasets indicated incomplete sequencing despite the large sequencing depth.

Healthy HIV-negative adults with no recently reported acute infections or vaccinations were included as donors. Only Caucasian adults living in Nashville, Tennessee, USA were represented among the donors. CD4+ T cells were enriched by magnetic negative selection, after which naive cells were positively selected on CD45RA and the negative fraction was taken as the memory subset. Blood was collected by leukapheresis, and PBMCs were isolated by Ficoll-Histopaque density gradient centrifugation and then cryopreserved in liquid nitrogen vapor phase. Analytical flow cytometry was used to check the purity and quantity of every magnetically sorted T cell population. Genomic DNA was isolated from every sorted fraction and measured by UV absorbance on a Nanodrop 2000c. V gives up 5 bases and J gives up 0 bases, and the segment between their germline ends measures 9 bases. From the cysteine through the phenylalanine, the CDR3 covers 14 amino acids. The entry retains the CDR3 DNA only, 42 bases that are in frame from base 1. The germline V gene (reference sequence) provides CDR1 LNHDA and CDR2 SQIVND.

Using the deep immunoSEQ assay, TCR CDR3 regions were amplified from genomic DNA by multiplex PCR. Extracted genomic DNA from each cell subset was spread evenly across all wells of several immunoSEQ 96-well plates, with each plate serving as a replicate. Each replicate PCR for sorted subsets received 150 to 250 ng genomic DNA, equal to around 32,000 T cell genomes. Purified libraries were quantified with a Qubit 3.0 fluorometer, sized on a Bioanalyzer 2100, and re-quantified with the KAPA Library Quantification kit. Every immunoSEQ 96-well plate was sequenced on a separate single-read 150-cycle Illumina NextSeq 550 flow cell. The source study handled its data this way. Because the immunoSEQ output included only junctional sequences and no quality scores, the filtering could not be the same as the filtering used for full-length reads. To assign V/J genes and CDR3, sequences were annotated using PyIR, a Python wrapper for IgBLAST v1.9, with IMGT germline references. Reads were filtered out if the reads had weak V/J assignments (E-value above 1e-6), no CDR3, stop codons, out-of-frame junctions, or ambiguous translated residues. V3J clonotypes were defined as sequences sharing the same inferred V gene, J gene, and CDR3 amino acid sequence. Percentage overlap between repertoires was calculated by dividing the number of shared unique clonotypes by the size of the smaller repertoire. Repertoire richness was assessed with RTK rarefaction, the Chao1 estimator, and Recon v2.1 estimates of unobserved clonotypes. OLGA was used to compute generation probabilities for all TCRbeta clonotypes that the gDNA method yielded from a few donors. The table was pulled from immuneACCESS by TCRdb, which kept in-frame rearrangements only. Such tables lose some clones; where checked, under half of the loss comes from unresolved V genes, and the rest has no known cause. The DNA was the basis for D and trimming; V, J and clone size are from that table. The sample has approximately 2.3 million clones on record, 90% to 95% of them singletons. The leading ten clones occupy 0.35% to 0.5% of the sample.

What was sequenced was naive CD4+ T cells from PBMCs. The cell subset or site label, read with the paper, signifies: CD45RA+ positively selected. The receptor's source is a young man in good health. Some clones in this sample may be carry-over from other donors' samples. This chain is built from TRBV19 and TRBJ2-3; confidence is insufficient to name the D gene. The DNA is as follows: TGTGCCAGTAGTGTGAAGGACAGCACAGATACGCAGTATTTT. It codes for CASSVKDSTDTQYF. The full variable domain, with segments outside the CDR3 supplied by the reference TRBV19 and TRBJ2-3 proteins, appears as DGGITQSPKYLFRKEGQNVTLSCEQNLNHDAMYWYRQDPGQGLRLIYYSQIVNDFQKGDIAEGYSVSREKKESFPLTVTSAQKNPTAFYLCASSVKDSTDTQYFGPGTRLTVL.